This T cell receptor beta chain originates from a study of patients and donors after allogeneic stem cell transplantation. Trimming removed 0 bases from V and 5 bases from J, with 20 bases in between. CDR1 is SGHRS, CDR2 YFSETQ, per germline. This CDR3 is built from 17 residues. MiXCR, run by TCRdb on the RT-PCR reads, gives a single entry per CDR3 protein. The data contain about 150,000 distinct CDR3 sequences, about 24% of them seen just once; the ten biggest clones take up 25% to 30%. Sequencing used blood, either unsorted or a sorted T cell fraction (not recorded which). The V call is TRBV5-1, the J call TRBJ1-1, with TRBD1 as a possible D gene (6 bases). The receptor was derived from a human donor who was either an allogeneic HSCT recipient or a stem cell or donor lymphocyte infusion donor (not recorded which). It is not recorded whose cells these are; they may come from a transplant donor. The CDR3 DNA reads TGCGCCAGCAGCTTGGCTACAGGGCCCCCAGGACGAACTGAAGCTTTCTTT. Its protein is CASSLATGPPGRTEAFF.